This T cell receptor (beta chain) was recovered during a study of blood T cell repertoires in COVID-19. About the study: Both acute and convalescent COVID-19 samples were obtained from the United States, Italy and Spain.

V trimming: 4 bases; J trimming: 0 bases; junction bases outside the gene matches: 4. From germline, CDR1 is LNHDA and CDR2 SQIVND (reference sequence). CDR3 length: 15 amino acids. Generated by immunoSEQ multiplex PCR, the TCRdb table keeps only in-frame clones and is missing some. The table includes about 110,000 clones, roughly 75% detected once. This clonotype was obtained from a human donor in a cohort sampled during active or convalescent COVID-19. Sample: peripheral blood. V usage is TRBV19 and J usage is TRBJ2-3; 7 bases fit TRBD1. The CDR3 DNA follows: TGTGCCAGTAGTAGACCGGGACAGAGCACAGATACGCAGTATTTT. It yields the protein CASSRPGQSTDTQYF.